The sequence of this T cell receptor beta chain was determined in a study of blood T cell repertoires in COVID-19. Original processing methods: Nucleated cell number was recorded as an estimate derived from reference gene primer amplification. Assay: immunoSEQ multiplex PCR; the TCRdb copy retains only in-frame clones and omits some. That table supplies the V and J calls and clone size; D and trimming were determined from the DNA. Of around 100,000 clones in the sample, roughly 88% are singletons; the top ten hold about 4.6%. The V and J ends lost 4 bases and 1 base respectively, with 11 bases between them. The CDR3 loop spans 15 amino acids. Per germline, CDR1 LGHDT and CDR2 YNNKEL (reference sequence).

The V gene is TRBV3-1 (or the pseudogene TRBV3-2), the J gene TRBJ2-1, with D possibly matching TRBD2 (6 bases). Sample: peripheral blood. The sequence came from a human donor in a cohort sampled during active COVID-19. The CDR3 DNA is TGTGCCAGCAGCCCCCGACTAGAATCCTACAATGAGCAGTTCTTC. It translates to CASSPRLESYNEQFF.